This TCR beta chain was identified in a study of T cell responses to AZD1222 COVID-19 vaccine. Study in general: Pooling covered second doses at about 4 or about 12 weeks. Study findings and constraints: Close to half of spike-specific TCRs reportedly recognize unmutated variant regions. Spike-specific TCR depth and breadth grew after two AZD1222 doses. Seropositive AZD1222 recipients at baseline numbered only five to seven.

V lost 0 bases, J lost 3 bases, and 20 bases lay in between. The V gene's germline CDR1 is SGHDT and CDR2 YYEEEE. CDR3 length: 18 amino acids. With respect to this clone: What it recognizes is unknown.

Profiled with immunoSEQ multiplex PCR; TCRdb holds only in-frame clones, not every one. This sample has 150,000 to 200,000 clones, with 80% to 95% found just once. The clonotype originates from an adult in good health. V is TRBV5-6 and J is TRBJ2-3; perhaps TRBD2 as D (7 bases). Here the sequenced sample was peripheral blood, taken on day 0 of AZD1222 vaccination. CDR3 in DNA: TGTGCCAGCAGCTTGGTCGTCTTACGGGGGGCTCGAACAGATACGCAGTATTTT. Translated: CASSLVVLRGARTDTQYF. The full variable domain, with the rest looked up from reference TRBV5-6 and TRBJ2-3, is DAGVTQSPTHLIKTRGQQVTLRCSPKSGHDTVSWYQQALGQGPQFIFQYYEEEERQRGNFPDRFSGHQFPNYSSELNVNALLLGDSALYLCASSLVVLRGARTDTQYFGPGTRLTVL.